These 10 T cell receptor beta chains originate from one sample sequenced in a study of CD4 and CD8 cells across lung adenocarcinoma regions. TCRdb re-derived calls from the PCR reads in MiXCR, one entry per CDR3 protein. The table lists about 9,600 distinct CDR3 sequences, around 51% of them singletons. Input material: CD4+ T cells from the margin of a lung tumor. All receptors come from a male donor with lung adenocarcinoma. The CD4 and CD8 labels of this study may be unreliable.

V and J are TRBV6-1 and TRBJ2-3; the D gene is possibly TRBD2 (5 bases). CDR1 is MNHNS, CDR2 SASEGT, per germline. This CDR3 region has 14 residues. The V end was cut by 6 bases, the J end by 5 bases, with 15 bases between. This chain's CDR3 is CASSRVSRGDTQYF. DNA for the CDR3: TGTGCCAGCAGCCGAGTATCTCGGGGAGATACGCAGTATTTT.

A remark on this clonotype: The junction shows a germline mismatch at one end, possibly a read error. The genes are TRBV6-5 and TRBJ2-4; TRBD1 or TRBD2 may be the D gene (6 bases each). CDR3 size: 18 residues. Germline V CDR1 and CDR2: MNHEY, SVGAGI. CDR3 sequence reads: CASSYRVAGLGAKNIQYF. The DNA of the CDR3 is TGTGCCAGCAGTTACCGGGTCGCGGGGCTGGGGGCCAAAAACATTCAGTATTTC.

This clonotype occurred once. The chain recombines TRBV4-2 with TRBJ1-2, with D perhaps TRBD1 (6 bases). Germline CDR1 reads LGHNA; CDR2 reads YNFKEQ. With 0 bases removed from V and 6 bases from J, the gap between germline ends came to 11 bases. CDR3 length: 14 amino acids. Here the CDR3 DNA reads TGTGCCAGCAGCCAAGATCAGGGGCGAGATGGCTACACCTTC. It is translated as CASSQDQGRDGYTF.

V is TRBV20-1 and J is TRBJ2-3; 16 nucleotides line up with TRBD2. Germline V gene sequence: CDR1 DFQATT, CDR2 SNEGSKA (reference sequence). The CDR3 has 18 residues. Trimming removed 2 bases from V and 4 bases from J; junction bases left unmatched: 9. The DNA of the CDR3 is TGCAGTGCTAGACTAGCCGGGACTAGCGGGAGGGCCCCAGATACGCAGTATTTT. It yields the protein CSARLAGTSGRAPDTQYF.

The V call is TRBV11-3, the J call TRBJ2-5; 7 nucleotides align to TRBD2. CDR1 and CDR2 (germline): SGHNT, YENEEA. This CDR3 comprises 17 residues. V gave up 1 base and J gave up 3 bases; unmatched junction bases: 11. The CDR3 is CASSLGPQRGLKETQYF. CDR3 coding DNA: TGTGCCAGCAGCTTAGGCCCCCAGCGGGGATTAAAAGAGACCCAGTACTTC.

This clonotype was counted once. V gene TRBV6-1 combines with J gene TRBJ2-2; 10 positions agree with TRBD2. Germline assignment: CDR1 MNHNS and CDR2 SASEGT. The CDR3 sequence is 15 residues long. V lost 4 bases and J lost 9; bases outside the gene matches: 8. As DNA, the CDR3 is TGTGCCAGCAGTGGGTTAGCGGGAGGCGTCCGGGAGCTGTTTTTT. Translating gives CASSGLAGGVRELFF.

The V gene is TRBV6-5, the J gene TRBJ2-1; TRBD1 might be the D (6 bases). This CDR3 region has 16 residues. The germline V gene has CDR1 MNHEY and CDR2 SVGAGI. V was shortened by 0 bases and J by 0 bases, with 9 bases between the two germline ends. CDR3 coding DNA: TGTGCCAGCAGTTACTCGAGAGGGGGCTCCTACAATGAGCAGTTCTTC. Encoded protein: CASSYSRGGSYNEQFF.

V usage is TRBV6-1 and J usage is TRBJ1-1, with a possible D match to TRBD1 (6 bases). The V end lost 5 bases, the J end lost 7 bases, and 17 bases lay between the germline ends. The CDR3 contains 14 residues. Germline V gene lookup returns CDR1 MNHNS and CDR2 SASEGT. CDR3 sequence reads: CASSPRGAGGEAFF. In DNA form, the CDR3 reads TGTGCCAGCAGTCCCCGGGGGGCAGGAGGTGAAGCTTTCTTT.

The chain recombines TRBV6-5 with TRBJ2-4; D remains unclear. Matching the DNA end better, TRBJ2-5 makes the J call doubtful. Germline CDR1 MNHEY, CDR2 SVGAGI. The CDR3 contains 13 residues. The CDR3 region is CASSFAFQETQYF. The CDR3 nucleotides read TGTGCCAGCAGTTTTGCGTTCCAAGAGACCCAGTACTTC.

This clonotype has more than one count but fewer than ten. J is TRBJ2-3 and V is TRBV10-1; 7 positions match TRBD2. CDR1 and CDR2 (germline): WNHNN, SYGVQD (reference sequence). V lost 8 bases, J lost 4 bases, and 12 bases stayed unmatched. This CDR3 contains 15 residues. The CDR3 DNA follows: TGCGCCAGCGCGGGGGATGCGGCAGTGGCAGATACGCAGTATTTT. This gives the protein CASAGDAAVADTQYF.